Following are 13 T cell receptor beta chains from one sample sequenced in a study of T cell responses to AZD1222 COVID-19 vaccine. The data were produced by immunoSEQ multiplex PCR, yet TCRdb's version contains in-frame clones alone and is incomplete. Seen here are some 190,000 clones, 80% to 95% observed once, and the top ten hold over 1%. The sample here was peripheral blood, taken on day 0 of AZD1222 vaccination. The receptors stem from an adult in good health.

The chain has TRBV7-9 and TRBJ2-1; 12 positions agree with TRBD2. The J segment lost 7 bases and the V segment lost 5 bases, leaving 9 bases of the junction unmatched. CDR1 is SEHNR and CDR2 is FQNEAQ in the germline V gene (reference sequence). The CDR3 consists of 16 residues. The chain's CDR3 is CASSRLAGGQDNEQFF. CDR3 DNA: TGTGCCAGCAGCCGCCTAGCGGGGGGGCAGGATAATGAGCAGTTCTTC.

The CDR3 region is CASSAWTSGYNEQYF. The CDR3 region has the DNA TGTGCCAGCAGCGCCTGGACTAGCGGGTACAACGAGCAGTACTTC. V gene TRBV7-2 combines with J gene TRBJ2-7; 11 bases match TRBD2. This CDR3 is 15 amino acids long. The ends lost 5 bases at V and 5 bases at J; junction bases unmatched: 8. Germline values: CDR1 SGHTA, CDR2 FQGNSA.

CDR3 coding DNA: TGTGCCAGCAGCCGCCGACAGGGGAAATCGTTTGAAGAAAAACTGTTTTTT. Protein: CASSRRQGKSFEEKLFF. The J gene is TRBJ1-4, the V gene TRBV3-1 (or the pseudogene TRBV3-2); 8 bases map to TRBD1. Germline V gene lookup returns CDR1 LGHDT and CDR2 YNNKEL (reference sequence). This CDR3 region has 17 residues. V was pared by 4 bases and J by 8 bases, with 15 bases of the junction left unmatched.

The genes are TRBV10-3 and TRBJ1-5; D is unclear. Per the germline V gene, CDR1 is ENHRY and CDR2 is SYGVKD. V was clipped by 6 bases and J by 1 base, with 7 bases between them. The CDR3 extends over 13 amino acids. DNA of the CDR3: TGTGCCATCAGGAGGGAGAGCAATCAGCCCCAGCATTTT. Amino acids: CAIRRESNQPQHF.

The chain links TRBV29-1 to TRBJ1-4, with 7 bases fitting TRBD1. The CDR3 has 12 amino acids. From germline, CDR1 is SQVTM and CDR2 ANQGSEA. The J segment lost 8 bases and the V segment lost 4 bases, leaving 4 bases of the junction unmatched. The CDR3 DNA reads as TGCAGCGTTGGGACAGGTCGGGAAAAACTGTTTTTT. Translation gives CSVGTGREKLFF. The full variable domain, its missing parts supplied by reference TRBV29-1 and TRBJ1-4, is SAVISQKPSRDICQRGTSLTIQCQVDSQVTMMFWYRQQPGQSLTLIATANQGSEATYESGFVIDKFPISRPNLTFSTLTVSNMSPEDSSIYLCSVGTGREKLFFGSGTQLSVL.

This sequence joins TRBV3-1 (or the pseudogene TRBV3-2) and TRBJ2-5; D is undetermined. Trimming removed 2 bases from V and 5 bases from J, with 6 bases in between. CDR1 is LGHDT and CDR2 is YNNKEL in the germline V gene (reference sequence). CDR3 size: 12 residues. CDR3 in DNA: TGTGCCAGCAGCCAACTCGGGGAGACCCAGTACTTC. Translation: CASSQLGETQYF.

V gene TRBV30 combines with J gene TRBJ2-3; either TRBD1 or TRBD2 may supply D (5 bases each). Trimming pared 2 bases from V and 5 bases from J, leaving 11 bases between. This CDR3 is 13 amino acids long. Per germline, CDR1 GTSNPN and CDR2 SVGIG (reference sequence). CDR3 in amino acids: CAWSIGTKDTQYF. As DNA, the CDR3 is TGTGCCTGGAGTATTGGGACGAAAGATACGCAGTATTTT.

This chain joins TRBV5-1 and TRBJ1-2, with 7 bases that match TRBD1. CDR1 and CDR2 (germline): SGHRS, YFSETQ. The CDR3 covers 12 residues. Trimming cost V 9 bases and J 6 bases; bases outside gene matches: 8. Here the CDR3 DNA reads TGCGCCACCAAAGACAGGGCGGATGGCTACACCTTC. As protein: CATKDRADGYTF.

In DNA, the CDR3 is TGCGCCAGCAGCTCCCGTGGCGCGGACTACGAATACGAGCAGTACTTC. The encoded protein is CASSSRGADYEYEQYF. The chain combines TRBV5-1 with TRBJ2-7; possible D gene TRBD2, 6 bases. The germline gives CDR1 SGHRS, CDR2 YFSETQ. V gave up 3 bases and J gave up 4 bases, with 20 bases separating them. CDR3 size: 16 residues.

This clone has a single count. V usage is TRBV2 and J usage is TRBJ2-6; D is uncertain. CDR1 SNHLY and CDR2 FYNNEI come from the germline V gene. CDR3 length: 16 residues. Trimming stripped 2 bases from V and 3 bases from J, with 11 bases between. The CDR3 DNA is TGTGCCAGCAGTGAAAGACTCCGTTTTGGGGCCAACGTCCTGACTTTC. Its translation is CASSERLRFGANVLTF.

V usage is TRBV19 and J usage is TRBJ1-1; possibly TRBD1 for D (5 bases). The V end lost 7 bases, the J end lost 3 bases, and 9 bases lay between the germline ends. CDR3 length: 12 residues. The germline gives CDR1 LNHDA, CDR2 SQIVND (reference sequence). The CDR3 loop is CASNQGHTEAFF. Written as DNA, the CDR3 is TGTGCCAGTAATCAGGGCCACACTGAAGCTTTCTTT.

This chain links TRBV6-2 or TRBV6-3 with TRBJ1-5; 8 positions agree with TRBD1. V lost 0 bases and J lost 2; bases outside the gene matches: 9. Germline V gene lookup returns CDR1 MNHEY and CDR2 SVGEGT. This CDR3 comprises 18 residues. The CDR3 loop is CASSYSTGVDRRNQPQHF. DNA for the CDR3: TGTGCCAGCAGTTACTCGACAGGGGTGGACAGGCGCAATCAGCCCCAGCATTTT.

This clone was found many times. The chain employs TRBV6-4 and TRBJ2-3; D may match TRBD1 or TRBD2 (6 bases each). Germline CDR1 is MRHNA and CDR2 is SNTAGT. The CDR3 is 15 amino acids. With 2 bases removed from V and 4 bases from J, the gap between germline ends came to 13 bases. CDR3 in DNA: TGTGCCAGCAGTGACGAGGGGGGTGGCGCAGATACGCAGTATTTT. Protein: CASSDEGGGADTQYF.